Shown below are 21 T cell receptor beta chains from a single sample sequenced in a study of CD8 T cells in ankylosing spondylitis. TCRdb redid the calling of the 5' RACE reads with MiXCR, one entry per CDR3 protein. The sample has roughly 90,000 distinct CDR3 sequences; roughly 8.3% are singletons. Sequenced input: blood, either unsorted or a sorted T cell fraction (not recorded which). Receptors were obtained from a male donor with ankylosing spondylitis or in good health (not recorded which).

In this sample, this clonotype turned up many times. This sequence joins TRBV7-9 and TRBJ2-5; a possible D gene is TRBD1 (6 bases). The germline V and J ends were trimmed by 3 bases and 1 base, with 9 bases remaining between them. The CDR3 has 14 amino acids. CDR1 is SEHNR and CDR2 is FQNEAQ in the germline V gene (reference sequence). The CDR3 spells CASSFGQTQETQYF. CDR3 coding DNA: TGTGCCAGCAGCTTCGGACAGACCCAAGAGACCCAGTACTTC.

The chain uses TRBV7-8 and TRBJ2-2; 10 bases line up with TRBD2. From germline, CDR1 is SGHVS and CDR2 FQNEAQ. This CDR3 region has 15 residues. Germline trimming cut 7 bases from V and 2 bases from J; bases unmatched to any gene: 4. The CDR3 DNA reads TGTGCCAGCACCAAGCGGGGGGGCAACACCGGGGAGCTGTTTTTT. Translated, it gives CASTKRGGNTGELFF.

This clonotype was observed at least ten times. The rearrangement uses TRBV7-9 and TRBJ1-4; 7 bases map to TRBD1. This CDR3 is 16 amino acids long. V dropped 4 bases and J dropped 6; count of bases not matched to a gene: 11. Germline-derived CDR1 and CDR2 are SEHNR and FQNEAQ (reference sequence). CDR3 in amino acids: CASSSLGGQTDEKLFF. The DNA for the CDR3 is TGTGCCAGCAGCTCCTTAGGGGGACAGACTGATGAAAAACTGTTTTTT.

In this sample, this clonotype turned up many times. This chain uses TRBV19 with TRBJ1-6, with no clear D. Germline loops: CDR1 LNHDA, CDR2 SQIVND (reference sequence). The CDR3 consists of 15 residues. The V end was cut by 3 bases, the J end by 8 bases, with 14 bases between. CDR3 bases: TGTGCCAGTAGTATTCTGGATGGGAGGGATTCACCCCTCCACTTT. It yields the protein CASSILDGRDSPLHF.

This clonotype was detected ten times or more. The rearrangement links TRBV5-6 to TRBJ1-2; weak D call: TRBD1 (6 bases). From germline, CDR1 is SGHDT and CDR2 YYEEEE. The CDR3 runs 13 residues. The V end was cut by 4 bases, the J end by 5 bases, with 12 bases between. This CDR3 is CASSPGTLYGYTF. The CDR3 DNA follows: TGTGCCAGCAGCCCCGGGACACTATATGGCTACACCTTC. Together with reference TRBV5-6 and TRBJ1-2, the CDR3 gives the full variable domain: DAGVTQSPTHLIKTRGQQVTLRCSPKSGHDTVSWYQQALGQGPQFIFQYYEEEERQRGNFPDRFSGHQFPNYSSELNVNALLLGDSALYLCASSPGTLYGYTFGSGTRLTVV.

This clonotype was found a few times. This sequence joins TRBV7-8 and TRBJ1-2, with 9 bases lining up with TRBD1. The V and J ends lost 1 base and 7 bases, in that order; junction bases with no gene match: 10. CDR1 and CDR2 from the germline V gene are SGHVS and FQNEAQ. The CDR3 spans 16 residues. The CDR3 DNA follows: TGTGCCAGCAGCTTAGTCCTTTCGGGACAGGGAGTTGGCTACACCTTC. Its translation: CASSLVLSGQGVGYTF.

Comment on this clonotype: A much larger clone sits a single nucleotide away, making a read error possible. This chain joins TRBV5-4 and TRBJ2-3; 14 bases map to TRBD2. This CDR3 has 15 amino acids. Germline assignment: CDR1 SGHNT and CDR2 YYREEE (reference sequence). The CDR3 loop is CAGSSGLAGVDTQYF. In DNA form, the CDR3 reads TGTGCCGGCAGCTCGGGACTAGCGGGGGTAGATACGCAGTATTTT.

The table lists this clonotype with many counts. The chain has TRBV25-1 and TRBJ1-1; D gene uncertain. The CDR3 runs 13 residues. Per the germline V gene, CDR1 is MGHDK and CDR2 is SYGVNS. V lost 5 bases and J 3 bases, leaving 10 bases between the germline ends. DNA of the CDR3: TGTGCCAGCAGTCCTGGGATAGACACTGAAGCTTTCTTT. It specifies CASSPGIDTEAFF.

In its sample, this clonotype was seen many times. The chain links TRBV6-2 or TRBV6-3 to TRBJ2-1; tentative D call: TRBD1 (5 bases). Trimming took off 7 bases at V and 1 base at J, with 8 bases between the two ends. The CDR3 has 13 residues. Germline V CDR1 and CDR2: MNHEY, SVGEGT. The CDR3 region has the DNA TGTGCCAGCATTTCAGGGTCCTACAATGAGCAGTTCTTC. Protein product: CASISGSYNEQFF.

This clonotype was observed at least ten times. The genes are TRBV14 and TRBJ2-7; unclear D gene. This CDR3 comprises 15 residues. Germline loops: CDR1 SGHDN, CDR2 FVKESK. The ends were cut back, 5 bases at V and 3 bases at J, with 17 bases in the middle. The CDR3 is CASSRLGPVNYEQYF. The CDR3 nucleotides are TGTGCCAGCAGCAGGCTCGGGCCTGTCAACTACGAGCAGTACTTC.

This clonotype was counted many times. This chain uses TRBV5-1 with TRBJ2-7; tentatively, D is TRBD2 (6 bases). The ends were cut back, 2 bases at V and 0 bases at J, with 15 bases in the middle. CDR3 length: 16 residues. Germline V gene sequence: CDR1 SGHRS, CDR2 YFSETQ. DNA of the CDR3: TGCGCCAGCAGCTTACCATTAGCGGTTCCCTCCTACGAGCAGTACTTC. Its translation: CASSLPLAVPSYEQYF.

This clonotype was found many times. This chain connects TRBV12-3 or TRBV12-4 to TRBJ2-7; D not resolved. The CDR3 consists of 12 residues. V was cut by 6 bases and J by 2 bases, with 8 bases left in between. CDR3 loop: CASRRQTYEQYF. The CDR3 DNA reads TGTGCCAGCAGACGTCAAACCTACGAGCAGTACTTC.

In its sample, this clonotype was seen many times. V and J are TRBV20-1 and TRBJ2-1; D perhaps matches TRBD2 (5 bases). The CDR3 extends over 12 amino acids. V shed 2 bases and J shed 7 bases, with 9 bases lying between them. Per the germline V gene, CDR1 is DFQATT and CDR2 is SNEGSKA (reference sequence). CDR3 DNA sequence: TGCAGTGCTAGACGAGGCGGGAATGAGCAGTTCTTC. It codes for CSARRGGNEQFF.

This clonotype came up many times. The genes are TRBV11-1 and TRBJ2-4; the match to TRBD2 covers 7 bases. Germline lookup yields CDR1 SGHAT and CDR2 FQDESV (reference sequence). The CDR3 totals 20 residues. Trimming cost V 1 base and J 2 bases; bases outside gene matches: 17. The CDR3 DNA reads TGTGCCAGCAGCTTAGGGGCTGCGACAAAAGAAGCGGGAACCAAAAACATTCAGTACTTC. It encodes CASSLGAATKEAGTKNIQYF.

This clonotype was observed many times. The chain links TRBV28 to TRBJ1-5, with no clear D. The CDR3 consists of 10 residues. In germline, CDR1 is MDHEN, CDR2 SYDVKM. V was clipped by 3 bases and J by 6 bases, with 0 bases between them. CDR3: CASSFQPQHF. Written as DNA, the CDR3 is TGTGCCAGCAGTTTTCAGCCCCAGCATTTT.

This clonotype showed up many times. The CDR3 protein is CASSQDTGSVSGANVLTF. Here the CDR3 DNA reads TGTGCCAGCAGCCAAGATACAGGGAGTGTCTCTGGGGCCAACGTCCTGACTTTC. V and J are TRBV3-1 and TRBJ2-6, with D possibly being TRBD1 (6 bases). Trimming cost V 0 bases and J 0 bases, with 12 bases left between them. This CDR3 is 18 amino acids long. Germline V gene data show CDR1 as LGHDT and CDR2 as YNNKEL (reference sequence).

Ten or more counts support this clonotype. This chain uses TRBV7-2 with TRBJ2-1, with 9 bases lining up with TRBD2. This CDR3 has 17 amino acids. CDR1 and CDR2 (germline): SGHTA, FQGNSA. The V segment lost 0 bases and the J segment 6 bases; nucleotides outside the gene matches: 9. Here the CDR3 reads CASSLAGPGLATNEQFF. CDR3 DNA: TGTGCCAGCAGCTTAGCGGGGCCGGGACTAGCCACCAATGAGCAGTTCTTC.

This clonotype was seen ten or more times. J is TRBJ2-1 and V is TRBV6-1; 11 bases fit TRBD2. The CDR3 extends over 15 amino acids. V lost 2 bases to trimming and J lost 5 bases; unmatched junction nucleotides: 2. Looked up from germline, CDR1 is MNHNS and CDR2 is SASEGT. In nucleotides, the CDR3 is TGTGCCAGCAGTGAACAGGGACTAGCGGACAATGAGCAGTTCTTC. Amino acid sequence: CASSEQGLADNEQFF.

This clonotype was picked up many times. The gene calls are TRBV12-3 or TRBV12-4 and TRBJ1-1, with 7 bases identical to TRBD1. This CDR3 has 15 residues. V was pared by 3 bases and J by 0 bases, with 4 bases of the junction left unmatched. DNA for the CDR3: TGTGCCAGCAGTTTTGAGGGGGCCGTGAACACTGAAGCTTTCTTT. Its protein product is CASSFEGAVNTEAFF.

This clonotype was counted at least ten times. The chain combines TRBV9 with TRBJ2-2; D unresolved. The CDR3 is made up of 13 amino acids. Trimming took off 3 bases at V and 2 bases at J, with 5 bases between the two ends. Per germline, CDR1 SGDLS and CDR2 YYNGEE. This CDR3 reads CASSAHNTGELFF. CDR3 bases: TGTGCCAGCAGCGCTCATAACACCGGGGAGCTGTTTTTT.

The chain links TRBV5-1 to TRBJ2-2, with D perhaps matching TRBD1 (5 bases). The CDR3 loop spans 16 amino acids. Deletions cut 4 bases from V and 2 bases from J, with 15 bases between. Germline lookup yields CDR1 SGHRS and CDR2 YFSETQ. The CDR3 DNA is TGCGCCAGCAGCCGACGGTTACAGGAAAACACCGGGGAGCTGTTTTTT. Amino acids: CASSRRLQENTGELFF.